This TCR beta chain originates from a study of neurological immune-mediated disorders. Study-level points and caveats: None of the CDR3 amino acid sequences in expanded clones turned up in more than one subject, which points to private repertoires in all groups.

With 10-nucleotide random UMIs included, cDNA was synthesized by 5'RACE. TCRdb reprocessed the 5' RACE reads with MiXCR, giving one entry per CDR3 protein. This sample has more than 40,000 distinct CDR3 sequences, with about 14% found just once. This clonotype appeared many times. Its antigen is unidentified. The study built sorted libraries from 1 million CD4+ or CD8+ T cells. V was pared by 4 bases and J by 1 base, with 10 bases of the junction left unmatched. Germline CDR1 is MNHNY and CDR2 is SVGAGI (reference sequence). The CDR3 totals 17 residues. The rearrangement links TRBV6-6 to TRBJ1-2; 9 bases are shared with TRBD1. This clonotype originated in an older woman with HTLV-1-associated myelopathy (HAM/TSP). The sample was CD4+ T cells from blood. The CDR3 protein is CASSSPRDRAINYGYTF. CDR3 DNA sequence: TGTGCCAGCAGTTCGCCCCGGGACAGGGCAATTAACTATGGCTACACCTTC.